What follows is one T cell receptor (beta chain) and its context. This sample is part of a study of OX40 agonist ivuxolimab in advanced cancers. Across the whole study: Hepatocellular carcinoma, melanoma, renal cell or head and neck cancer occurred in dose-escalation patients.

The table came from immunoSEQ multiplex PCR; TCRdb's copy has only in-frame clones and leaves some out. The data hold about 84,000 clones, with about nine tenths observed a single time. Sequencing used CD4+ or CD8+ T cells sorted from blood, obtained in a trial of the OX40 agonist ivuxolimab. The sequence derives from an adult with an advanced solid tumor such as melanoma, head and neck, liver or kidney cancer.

The CDR3 sequence: CASSRLAGGYYEQYF. The DNA for the CDR3 is TGTGCCAGCAGCAGACTAGCGGGAGGGTACTACGAGCAGTACTTC. This rearrangement joins TRBV7-9 to TRBJ2-7; 14 nucleotides align to TRBD2. Germline-derived CDR1 and CDR2 are SEHNR and FQNEAQ (reference sequence). CDR3 length: 15 residues. Unmatched junction bases numbered 3, after V lost 5 bases and J lost 3 bases.